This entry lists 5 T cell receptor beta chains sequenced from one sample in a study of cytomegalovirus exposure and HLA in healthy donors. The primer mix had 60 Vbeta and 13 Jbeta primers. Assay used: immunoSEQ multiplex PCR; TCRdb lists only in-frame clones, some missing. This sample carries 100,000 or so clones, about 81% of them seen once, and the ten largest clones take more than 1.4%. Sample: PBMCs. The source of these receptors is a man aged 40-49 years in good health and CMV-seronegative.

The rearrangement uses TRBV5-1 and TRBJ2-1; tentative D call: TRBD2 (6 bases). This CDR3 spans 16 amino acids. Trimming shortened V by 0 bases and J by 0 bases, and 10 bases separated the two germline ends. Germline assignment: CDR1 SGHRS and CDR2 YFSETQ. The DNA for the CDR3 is TGCGCCAGCAGCTTGGCCGCGGGGAACTCCTACAATGAGCAGTTCTTC. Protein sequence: CASSLAAGNSYNEQFF.

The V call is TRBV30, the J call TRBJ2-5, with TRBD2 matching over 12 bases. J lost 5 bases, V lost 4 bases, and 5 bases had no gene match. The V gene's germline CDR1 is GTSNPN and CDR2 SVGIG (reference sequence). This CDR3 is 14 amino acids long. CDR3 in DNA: TGTGCCTGGAACACGGGGACTAGCGGGGAGACCCAGTACTTC. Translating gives CAWNTGTSGETQYF.

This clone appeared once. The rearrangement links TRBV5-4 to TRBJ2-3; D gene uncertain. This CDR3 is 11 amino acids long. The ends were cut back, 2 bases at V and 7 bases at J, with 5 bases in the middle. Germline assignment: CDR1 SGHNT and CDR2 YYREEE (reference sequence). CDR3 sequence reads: CASSFQNTQYF. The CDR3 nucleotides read TGTGCCAGCAGCTTTCAAAATACGCAGTATTTT.

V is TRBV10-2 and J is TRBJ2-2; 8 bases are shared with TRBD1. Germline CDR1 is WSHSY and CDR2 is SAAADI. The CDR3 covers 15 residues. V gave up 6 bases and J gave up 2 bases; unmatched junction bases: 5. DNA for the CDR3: TGCGCCAGCAGGAGGACAGGGAGAAACACCGGGGAGCTGTTTTTT. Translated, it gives CASRRTGRNTGELFF.

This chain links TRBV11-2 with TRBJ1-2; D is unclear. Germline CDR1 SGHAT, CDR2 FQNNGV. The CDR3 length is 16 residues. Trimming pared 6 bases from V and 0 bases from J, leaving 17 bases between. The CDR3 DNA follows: TGTGCCAGCAGTCTCGGAGGGTCCTCGGCTAACTATGGCTACACCTTC. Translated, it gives CASSLGGSSANYGYTF.